This TCR beta chain is drawn from a study of breast tumors, draining lymph nodes, adjacent tissues. Details on this clonotype: Its antigen is undetermined.

The CDR3 totals 14 residues. Trimming shortened V by 7 bases and J by 5 bases, and 17 bases separated the two germline ends. Whole-study findings and limits: Data fit most tumor T cells coming from lymph node, expanding in tumor. Tumor repertoires ranked between lymph nodes and nontumor tissue in diversity, with V and J gene preferences. The lymph node origin of tumor T cells was framed as consistent with a hypothesis, not demonstrated.

TCRdb itself ran the multiplex PCR reads through MiXCR, one entry per CDR3 protein. This sample yields about 12,000 distinct CDR3 sequences, of which just over 70% are seen a single time; around 47% belongs to the top ten. The material sequenced was tumor-adjacent breast tissue. The clonotype was recovered from a female donor with breast cancer. Some clones in this sample may be carry-over from other donors' samples. This rearrangement joins TRBV12-3 or TRBV12-4 to TRBJ2-5; D may correspond to TRBD1 or TRBD2 (5 bases each). In nucleotides, the CDR3 is TGTGCCAGCAACGTAGGGGCAGAGGGGGAGACCCAGTACTTC. Translating it yields CASNVGAEGETQYF.